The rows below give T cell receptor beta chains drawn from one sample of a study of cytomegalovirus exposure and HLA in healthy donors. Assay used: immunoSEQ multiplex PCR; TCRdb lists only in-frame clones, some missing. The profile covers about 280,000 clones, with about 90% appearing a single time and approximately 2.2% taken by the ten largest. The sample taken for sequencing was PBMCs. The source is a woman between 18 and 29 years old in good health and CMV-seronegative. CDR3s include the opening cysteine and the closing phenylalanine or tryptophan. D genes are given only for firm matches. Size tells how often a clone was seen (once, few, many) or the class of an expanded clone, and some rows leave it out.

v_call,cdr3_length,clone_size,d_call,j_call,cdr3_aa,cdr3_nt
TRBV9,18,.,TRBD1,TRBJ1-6,CASSPRDSLGYSNSPLHF,TGTGCCAGCAGCCCGCGGGACAGTCTAGGGTATAGTAATTCACCCCTCCACTTT
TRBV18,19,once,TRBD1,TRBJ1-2,CASSPLLTQGAASSGGYTF,TGTGCCAGCTCACCTCTGTTAACACAGGGGGCTGCTTCCTCAGGTGGCTACACCTTC
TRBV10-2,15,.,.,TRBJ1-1,CASSLRTVGLTEAFF,TGCGCCAGCAGTCTTCGGACTGTTGGTTTGACTGAAGCTTTCTTT
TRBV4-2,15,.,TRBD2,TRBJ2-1,CASSQLSGGAGEQFF,TGTGCCAGCAGCCAGCTTAGCGGGGGGGCCGGTGAGCAGTTCTTC
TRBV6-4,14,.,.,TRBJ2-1,CASSPEGGHNEQFF,TGTGCCAGCAGCCCCGAGGGCGGGCACAATGAGCAGTTCTTC
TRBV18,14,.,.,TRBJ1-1,CASSHYHPEAEAFF,TGTGCCAGCTCCCACTACCATCCGGAGGCTGAAGCTTTCTTT
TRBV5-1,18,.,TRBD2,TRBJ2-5,CASTQGTSGASLRETQYF,TGCGCCAGCACGCAGGGGACTAGCGGGGCGAGCCTGCGGGAGACCCAGTACTTC
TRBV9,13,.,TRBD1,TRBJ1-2,CASSGQGSYGYTF,TGTGCCAGCAGCGGACAGGGCTCCTATGGCTACACCTTC
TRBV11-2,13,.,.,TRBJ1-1,CASSWGQNTEAFF,TGTGCCAGCAGCTGGGGACAGAACACTGAAGCTTTCTTT
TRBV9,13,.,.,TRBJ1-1,CASSVQHNTEAFF,TGTGCCAGCAGCGTTCAACACAACACTGAAGCTTTCTTT
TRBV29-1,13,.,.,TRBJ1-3,CSARRVAGNTIYF,TGCAGCGCCCGGAGGGTGGCTGGAAACACCATATATTTT
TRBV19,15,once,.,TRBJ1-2,CASSTDNSVGYGYTF,TGTGCCAGTAGTACGGACAATTCGGTGGGCTATGGCTACACCTTC
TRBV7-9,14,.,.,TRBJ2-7,CSSSLDRSTDEQYF,TGTTCCAGCAGCTTAGACAGGTCGACGGACGAGCAGTACTTC
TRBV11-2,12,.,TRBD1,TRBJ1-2,CASNGQGYGYTF,TGTGCCAGCAATGGACAGGGGTATGGCTACACCTTC
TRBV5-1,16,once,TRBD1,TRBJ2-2,CASSSLAGGYTGELFF,TGCGCCAGCAGCTCCCTAGCAGGGGGCTACACCGGGGAGCTGTTTTTT
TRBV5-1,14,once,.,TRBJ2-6,CAIKADSGANVLTF,TGCGCCATCAAAGCGGACTCTGGGGCCAACGTCCTGACTTTC
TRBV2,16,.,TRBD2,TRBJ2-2,CASRPTSGGITGELFF,TGTGCCAGCAGGCCGACTAGCGGGGGAATCACCGGGGAGCTGTTTTTT
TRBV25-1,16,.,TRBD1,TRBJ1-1,CASSATTGGVNTEAFF,TGTGCCAGCAGTGCCACGACAGGGGGAGTGAACACTGAAGCTTTCTTT
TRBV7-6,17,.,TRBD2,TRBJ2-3,CASSIPIAGGIPDTQYF,TGTGCCAGCAGCATACCTATAGCGGGGGGGATCCCAGATACGCAGTATTTT
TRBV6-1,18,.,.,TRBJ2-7,CASSEAAHGFGYVYEQYF,TGTGCCAGCAGTGAAGCGGCCCACGGGTTTGGGTACGTGTACGAGCAGTACTTC
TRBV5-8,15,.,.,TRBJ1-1,CASSLSPGVNTEAFF,TGTGCCAGCAGCTTGTCCCCAGGGGTGAACACTGAAGCTTTCTTT
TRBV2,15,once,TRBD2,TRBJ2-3,CASSVGGGAADTQYF,TGTGCCAGCAGTGTGGGCGGGGGGGCCGCAGATACGCAGTATTTT
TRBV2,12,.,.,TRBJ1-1,CASTEGDTEAFF,TGTGCCAGCACCGAGGGAGACACTGAAGCTTTCTTT
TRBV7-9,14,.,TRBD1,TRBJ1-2,CSSSWDRGNYGYTF,TGTTCCAGCAGCTGGGACAGGGGGAACTATGGCTACACCTTC
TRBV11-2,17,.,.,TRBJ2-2,CASSLAPGLSNTGELFF,TGTGCCAGCAGCTTAGCGCCGGGACTCTCGAACACCGGGGAGCTGTTTTTT
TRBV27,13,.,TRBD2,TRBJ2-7,CASGRGTNYEQYF,TGTGCCAGCGGGCGGGGGACTAACTACGAGCAGTACTTC
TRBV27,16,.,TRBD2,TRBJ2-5,CASSLFQSGGQETQYF,TGTGCCAGCAGTTTATTTCAAAGCGGGGGCCAAGAGACCCAGTACTTC
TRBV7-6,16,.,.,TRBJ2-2,CASSLGQGGLSGELFF,TGTGCCAGCAGCTTAGGGCAGGGTGGTTTGTCCGGGGAGCTGTTTTTT
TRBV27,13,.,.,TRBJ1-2,CASGSDRNYGYTF,TGTGCCAGCGGTTCTGACAGAAACTATGGCTACACCTTC
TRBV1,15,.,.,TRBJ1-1,CTSSQSPGINTEAFF,TGCACCAGCAGCCAAAGTCCAGGCATCAACACTGAAGCTTTCTTT
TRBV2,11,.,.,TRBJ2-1,CASSGYNEQFF,TGTGCCAGCAGCGGCTACAATGAGCAGTTCTTC
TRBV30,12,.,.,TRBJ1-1,CAWSRGFGEAFF,TGTGCCTGGAGTCGGGGGTTTGGTGAAGCTTTCTTT
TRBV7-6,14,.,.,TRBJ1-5,CASSLGGAGQPQHF,TGTGCCAGCAGCTTGGGGGGGGCAGGGCAGCCCCAGCATTTT
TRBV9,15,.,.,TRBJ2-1,CASSVAPSAGNEQFF,TGTGCCAGCAGCGTAGCTCCTTCTGCAGGTAATGAGCAGTTCTTC
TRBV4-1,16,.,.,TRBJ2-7,CASRPNIQGSSYEQYF,TGCGCCAGCAGGCCTAACATTCAGGGGTCCTCCTACGAGCAGTACTTC
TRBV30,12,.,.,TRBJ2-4,CAWSVTMSIQYF,TGTGCCTGGAGTGTAACTATGAGCATTCAGTACTTC
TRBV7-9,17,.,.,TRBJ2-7,CSSSLPSMTGYSYEQYF,TGTTCCAGCAGCTTACCCTCCATGACAGGCTACTCCTACGAGCAGTACTTC
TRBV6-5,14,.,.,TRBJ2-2,CASGRREDTGELFF,TGTGCCAGCGGGCGGAGGGAAGACACCGGGGAGCTGTTTTTT
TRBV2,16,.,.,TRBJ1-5,CASGGTGVIGNQPQHF,TGTGCCAGCGGTGGTACGGGGGTCATAGGCAATCAGCCCCAGCATTTT
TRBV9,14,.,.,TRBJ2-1,CARPGTSIYNEQFF,TGTGCCAGACCCGGGACTTCCATTTACAATGAGCAGTTCTTC
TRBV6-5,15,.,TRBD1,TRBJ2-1,CASSSRDRGVDEQFF,TGTGCCAGCAGTTCCCGGGACAGGGGGGTAGATGAGCAGTTCTTC
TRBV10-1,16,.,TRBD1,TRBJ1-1,CASSERQGASNTEAFF,TGCGCCAGCAGTGAAAGACAGGGGGCATCGAACACTGAAGCTTTCTTT
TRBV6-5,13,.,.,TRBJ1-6,CASGGTYNSPLHF,TGTGCCAGCGGAGGGACCTATAATTCACCCCTCCACTTT
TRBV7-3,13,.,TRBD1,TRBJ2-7,CASSLTGDYEQYF,TGTGCCAGCAGCCTAACAGGGGACTACGAGCAGTACTTC
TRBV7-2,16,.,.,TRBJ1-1,CASSPRSPDRGTEAFF,TGTGCCAGCAGCCCCCGAAGTCCTGATAGGGGCACTGAAGCTTTCTTT
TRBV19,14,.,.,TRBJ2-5,CASSIGGQGETQYF,TGTGCCAGTAGTATAGGGGGGCAGGGAGAGACCCAGTACTTC
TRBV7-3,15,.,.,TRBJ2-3,CASSPVPSGADTQYF,TGTGCCAGCAGCCCTGTACCGTCAGGGGCAGATACGCAGTATTTT
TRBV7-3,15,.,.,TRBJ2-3,CASSLPVGATDTQYF,TGTGCCAGCAGCTTACCCGTAGGGGCTACAGATACGCAGTATTTT
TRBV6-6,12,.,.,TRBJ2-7,CASSTQGGEQYF,TGTGCCAGCAGCACTCAGGGGGGCGAGCAGTACTTC
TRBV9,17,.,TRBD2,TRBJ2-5,CASSVGLAGSLVETQYF,TGTGCCAGCAGCGTAGGACTAGCGGGGTCTCTCGTAGAGACCCAGTACTTC
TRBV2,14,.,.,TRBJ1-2,CATRLDRSNYGYTF,TGTGCCACGCGATTAGACAGATCTAACTATGGCTACACCTTC